The 27 T cell receptor beta chains reported below all come from one sample, sequenced in a study of beta chain features in type 1 diabetes. cDNA synthesis used the whole RNA isolate, giving expressed TCRB sequences. Some clones are missing from TCRdb's copy, which holds only in-frame ones; the method was immunoSEQ multiplex PCR. Of approximately 60,000 clones in the sample, 59% are singletons; the top ten hold over 2%. The sample consisted of Tregs from blood. Receptors were obtained from a woman aged 18-30 years in good health.

This clone was seen only a few times. Other DNA sequences in the same sample also yield this CDR3. V and J are TRBV11-2 and TRBJ2-1, with 10 bases that match TRBD2. V shed 2 bases and J 3 bases; nucleotides not matched to a gene: 1. Germline loops: CDR1 SGHAT, CDR2 FQNNGV. The CDR3 is made up of 15 amino acids. The CDR3 loop reads CASSLLAGVYNEQFF. CDR3 coding DNA: TGTGCCAGCAGCTTACTAGCGGGGGTCTACAATGAGCAGTTCTTC. The variable domain in full, completed from reference TRBV11-2 and TRBJ2-1, reads EAGVAQSPRYKIIEKRQSVAFWCNPISGHATLYWYQQILGQGPKLLIQFQNNGVVDDSQLPKDRFSAERLKGVDSTLKIQPAKLEDSAVYLCASSLLAGVYNEQFFGPGTRLTVL.

The V and J genes are TRBV5-1 and TRBJ1-1, with TRBD1 identical over 7 bases. J gave up 5 bases and V 2 bases, and 12 bases lay outside the gene matches. The CDR3 is 16 amino acids. Per the germline V gene, CDR1 is SGHRS and CDR2 is YFSETQ. The CDR3 DNA is TGCGCCAGCAGCTTAATAACCGGGACAGTAGGGACTGAAGCTTTCTTT. Translation: CASSLITGTVGTEAFF.

The rearrangement uses TRBV27 and TRBJ2-2, with D possibly being TRBD2 (6 bases). CDR3 length: 18 residues. Per germline, CDR1 MNHEY and CDR2 SMNVEV (reference sequence). V was cut by 2 bases and J by 0 bases, with 16 bases left in between. CDR3 protein: CASSLVPPGAANTGELFF. As DNA, the CDR3 is TGTGCCAGCAGTTTAGTTCCCCCGGGAGCGGCGAACACCGGGGAGCTGTTTTTT.

This clone was counted a few times. The chain joins TRBV14 to TRBJ2-1, with D possibly matching TRBD2 (5 bases). The CDR3 sequence is 16 residues long. The germline V and J ends were trimmed by 1 base and 3 bases, with 13 bases remaining between them. CDR1 and CDR2 (germline): SGHDN, FVKESK. The CDR3 DNA sequence: TGTGCCAGCAGCCAAGCCCGGACTGCCGTCTACAATGAGCAGTTCTTC. This codes for CASSQARTAVYNEQFF.

This clone was counted a few times. The chain has TRBV10-3 and TRBJ1-2; possible D gene TRBD1, 5 bases. The CDR3 sequence is 13 residues long. Trimming shortened V by 8 bases and J by 5 bases, and 15 bases separated the two germline ends. Germline V gene data show CDR1 as ENHRY and CDR2 as SYGVKD. CDR3 loop: CAIGTAGGYGYTF. The CDR3 DNA reads as TGTGCCATCGGAACCGCGGGGGGGTATGGCTACACCTTC.

The gene calls are TRBV27 and TRBJ1-1; 9 bases are shared with TRBD1. After removal of 6 bases from V and 1 base from J, the junction contained 6 bases not matched to a gene. In germline, CDR1 is MNHEY, CDR2 SMNVEV (reference sequence). The CDR3 spans 15 residues. This chain's CDR3 is CASRRDREKNTEAFF. DNA of the CDR3: TGTGCCAGCAGGAGGGACAGGGAGAAGAACACTGAAGCTTTCTTT.

CDR3 nucleotides: TGTGCCAGCAGCCCCGGGCTAGCCACACGGTTCTTC. Amino acid sequence: CASSPGLATRFF. The rearrangement joins TRBV7-2 to TRBJ2-1; D perhaps matches TRBD2 (5 bases). Germline V lookup: CDR1 SGHTA, CDR2 FQGNSA. V lost 5 bases and J 15 bases, leaving 17 bases between the germline ends. CDR3 length equals 12 residues.

The chain employs TRBV5-1 and TRBJ1-2, with TRBD1 identical over 9 bases. The V gene's germline CDR1 is SGHRS and CDR2 YFSETQ. The CDR3 extends over 14 amino acids. The J segment lost 4 bases and the V segment lost 5 bases, leaving 6 bases of the junction unmatched. The CDR3 DNA reads as TGCGCCAGCAGAACCGGGACAGGGATCTATGGCTACACCTTC. It codes for CASRTGTGIYGYTF.

The V gene is TRBV5-1, the J gene TRBJ2-1, with 7 bases that match TRBD2. The V gene's germline CDR1 is SGHRS and CDR2 YFSETQ. The CDR3 has 16 amino acids. The V segment lost 4 bases and the J segment 0 bases; nucleotides outside the gene matches: 7. CDR3 sequence (DNA): TGCGCCAGCAGCCTTCTAGCGGCGAGCTCCTACAATGAGCAGTTCTTC. Its translation is CASSLLAASSYNEQFF.

The CDR3 sequence: CASSLGAQETQYF. The CDR3 region has the DNA TGTGCCAGCAGCCTCGGAGCCCAAGAGACCCAGTACTTC. V and J are TRBV11-2 and TRBJ2-5; D unclear. CDR3 size: 13 residues. V lost 5 bases, J lost 1 base, and 8 bases lay in between. Germline values: CDR1 SGHAT, CDR2 FQNNGV. The complete variable domain, with remaining parts taken from reference TRBV11-2 and TRBJ2-5, reads EAGVAQSPRYKIIEKRQSVAFWCNPISGHATLYWYQQILGQGPKLLIQFQNNGVVDDSQLPKDRFSAERLKGVDSTLKIQPAKLEDSAVYLCASSLGAQETQYFGPGTRLLVL.

This clone appeared a few times. The rearrangement uses TRBV7-2 and TRBJ2-5; D is possibly TRBD2 (5 bases). CDR3 size: 14 residues. CDR1 and CDR2 from the germline V gene are SGHTA and FQGNSA. Trimming removed 1 base at V and 9 bases at J, with 15 bases between. The DNA of the CDR3 is TGTGCCAGCAGCTTAGAGCCGGCTACCGGGGCCCAGTACTTC. Translated, it gives CASSLEPATGAQYF.

The chain employs TRBV6-1 and TRBJ2-1, with 11 nucleotides matching TRBD2. Germline CDR1 MNHNS, CDR2 SASEGT. Trimming took 7 bases from V and 6 from J; bases not matched to a gene: 8. The CDR3 has 15 amino acids. The CDR3 coding sequence is TGTGCCAGCACCCAACTAGCGGGAGTTGGCAATGAGCAGTTCTTC. This sequence encodes CASTQLAGVGNEQFF.

By its share, this clone is medium-sized. V gene TRBV19 combines with J gene TRBJ2-6; the D is unclear. There are 17 residues in the CDR3. CDR1 is LNHDA and CDR2 is SQIVND in the germline V gene (reference sequence). V lost 0 bases and J 0 bases, leaving 9 bases between the germline ends. DNA for the CDR3: TGTGCCAGTAGTATAGAGGGCAGCCTCTCTGGGGCCAACGTCCTGACTTTC. It yields the protein CASSIEGSLSGANVLTF.

The chain joins TRBV4-1 to TRBJ1-5, with TRBD1 matching 10 bases. The CDR3 sequence is 18 residues long. Trimming took 4 bases from V and 5 from J; bases not matched to a gene: 14. Germline CDR1 reads MGHRA; CDR2 reads YSYEKL. The CDR3 DNA reads TGCGCCAGCAGCCCACGACAGGGGGCTGGGGGGCCCGATCAGCCCCAGCATTTT. It specifies CASSPRQGAGGPDQPQHF.

V is TRBV5-1 and J is TRBJ1-4; TRBD1 aligns across 7 bases. The germline V gene encodes CDR1 SGHRS and CDR2 YFSETQ. With 0 bases clipped from V and 15 bases from J, the junction kept 14 bases outside the gene matches. The CDR3 sequence is 15 residues long. Here the CDR3 reads CASSLGGTENEKMFF. CDR3 coding DNA: TGCGCCAGCAGCTTGGGGGGGACAGAGAATGAAAAGATGTTTTTT.

This chain connects TRBV5-4 to TRBJ1-6; TRBD1 agrees at 7 bases. The CDR3 spans 19 residues. V was pared by 4 bases and J by 7 bases, with 20 bases of the junction left unmatched. The germline V gene encodes CDR1 SGHNT and CDR2 YYREEE (reference sequence). This CDR3 is CASSATGRGTEEANSPLHF. The CDR3 DNA is TGTGCCAGCAGCGCAACGGGACGGGGGACAGAAGAGGCCAATTCACCCCTCCACTTT.

The chain recombines TRBV13 with TRBJ2-7; tentatively, D is TRBD1 (6 bases). V was cut by 3 bases and J by 0 bases, with 9 bases left in between. The CDR3 has 14 residues. Looked up from germline, CDR1 is PRHDT and CDR2 is FYEKMQ (reference sequence). In nucleotides, the CDR3 is TGTGCCAGCAGCTTCAGGGGAAGCTCCTACGAGCAGTACTTC. This translates into CASSFRGSSYEQYF.

V is TRBV19 and J is TRBJ1-1; TRBD1 agrees at 7 bases. J gave up 1 base and V 6 bases, and 5 bases lay outside the gene matches. Germline CDR1 and CDR2: LNHDA and SQIVND (reference sequence). CDR3 length equals 14 residues. The CDR3 loop is CASSSDRWNTEAFF. CDR3 DNA: TGTGCCAGTAGCTCGGACAGGTGGAACACTGAAGCTTTCTTT.

The chain links TRBV18 to TRBJ1-1; 8 nucleotides agree with TRBD1. This CDR3 has 16 amino acids. V dropped 2 bases and J dropped 1; count of bases not matched to a gene: 6. Germline lookup yields CDR1 KGHSH and CDR2 LQKENI. The CDR3 DNA sequence: TGTGCCAGCTCACCAAAGACAGGGGCTGGGAACACTGAAGCTTTCTTT. Translation: CASSPKTGAGNTEAFF.

The chain carries TRBV6-1 and TRBJ1-5, with unresolved D. Germline CDR1 reads MNHNS; CDR2 reads SASEGT. The CDR3 is 16 amino acids. Trimming cost V 4 bases and J 2 bases, with 15 bases left between them. Here the CDR3 reads CASSVSGPIGNQPQHF. In nucleotides, the CDR3 is TGTGCCAGCAGTGTCTCTGGGCCAATCGGCAATCAGCCCCAGCATTTT.

This chain connects TRBV27 to TRBJ1-5, with D uncertain. Germline values: CDR1 MNHEY, CDR2 SMNVEV (reference sequence). The CDR3 loop spans 14 amino acids. The germline V and J ends were trimmed by 2 bases and 5 bases, with 10 bases remaining between them. The CDR3 bases are TGTGCCAGCAGTTTACAGTCAGGTTATCAGCCCCAGCATTTT. Amino acids: CASSLQSGYQPQHF.

This chain uses TRBV14 with TRBJ2-2; D gene uncertain. Germline CDR1 SGHDN, CDR2 FVKESK. V was clipped by 4 bases and J by 4 bases, with 7 bases between them. The CDR3 length is 13 residues. The DNA of the CDR3 is TGTGCCAGCAGCCGCCCCAGCACCGGGGAGCTGTTTTTT. This sequence encodes CASSRPSTGELFF.

The chain joins TRBV30 to TRBJ1-2; TRBD1 agrees at 9 bases. Looked up from germline, CDR1 is GTSNPN and CDR2 is SVGIG (reference sequence). CDR3 length: 13 residues. J was trimmed by 8 bases and V by 0 bases; bases with no gene match: 4. The CDR3 nucleotides read TGTGCCTGGAGTGTACAGGGGGCGCGGGGCTACACCTTC. This gives the protein CAWSVQGARGYTF.

This clone was counted a few times. The chain joins TRBV6-1 to TRBJ2-1, with D tentatively TRBD2 (5 bases). This CDR3 spans 14 amino acids. V shed 6 bases and J shed 9 bases, with 18 bases lying between them. Germline assignment: CDR1 MNHNS and CDR2 SASEGT. The CDR3 here is CASREEALGAEQFF. The CDR3, as DNA: TGTGCCAGCAGAGAGGAGGCCCTGGGAGCTGAGCAGTTCTTC.

The chain's CDR3 is CASSLDPRTDLGGQYF. Here the CDR3 DNA reads TGCGCCAGCAGCTTGGACCCCCGGACCGATCTCGGAGGGCAGTACTTC. This chain uses TRBV5-1 with TRBJ2-5; TRBD2 is a possible D gene (6 bases). The V end lost 0 bases, the J end lost 11 bases, and 23 bases lay between the germline ends. This CDR3 has 16 residues. CDR1 SGHRS and CDR2 YFSETQ come from the germline V gene.

To note about this clone: Other DNA sequences in the same sample also yield this CDR3. The CDR3 region has the DNA TGTGCCAGCAGCAACATAGGACAGGGGGCGATCAAAAACATTCAGTACTTC. This gives the protein CASSNIGQGAIKNIQYF. This chain links TRBV7-9 with TRBJ2-4, with 11 bases fitting TRBD1. This CDR3 has 17 residues. Losses at the gene ends were 5 bases for V and 3 bases for J; bases not matched to a gene: 9. Germline-derived CDR1 and CDR2 are SEHNR and FQNEAQ (reference sequence).

Comment on this clone: An end of the junction does not agree with germline; a read error may underlie this. The rearrangement joins TRBV7-7 to TRBJ2-1; 12 nucleotides match TRBD2. In germline, CDR1 is SSHAT, CDR2 FNYEAQ (reference sequence). CDR3 size: 16 residues. CDR3 bases: TGTGCTAGCAGCTTAGCCCTAGCGGGGGGGCTCAATGAGCAGTTCTTC. Translating gives CASSLALAGGLNEQFF.